Listed below are T cell receptor beta chains from one sample, sequenced in a study of shared clonotypes between healthy human individuals. Sequencing was performed with immunoSEQ multiplex PCR; in TCRdb, only in-frame clones are kept and a portion is missing. The data contain some 2.1 million clones, about 95% of them seen just once; the ten biggest clones take up roughly 1%. What was sequenced was naive CD8+ T cells sorted from blood. The receptors were gathered from a young man in good health. Each CDR3 is given with its conserved first and last residue. A D gene is named only where the DNA matches it firmly. A row's size may be missing; if present it is once, few, many or a size class.

v_gene: TRBV2
d_gene: TRBD2
j_gene: TRBJ2-2
abundance: .
CDR3aa: CASNRGDGTGELFF
CDR3nt: TGTGCCAGCAATCGGGGGGATGGGACCGGGGAGCTGTTTTTT

v_gene: TRBV5-1
d_gene: .
j_gene: TRBJ2-1
abundance: .
CDR3aa: CASSLGLAIEQFF
CDR3nt: TGCGCCAGCAGCTTGGGGCTAGCGATTGAGCAGTTCTTC

v_gene: TRBV9
d_gene: .
j_gene: TRBJ2-3
abundance: .
CDR3aa: CASSVGSLADTQYF
CDR3nt: TGTGCCAGCAGCGTAGGGAGTTTAGCAGATACGCAGTATTTT

v_gene: TRBV2
d_gene: .
j_gene: TRBJ1-2
abundance: .
CDR3aa: CASSPADGYTF
CDR3nt: TGTGCCAGCAGCCCGGCTGATGGCTACACCTTC

v_gene: TRBV29-1
d_gene: .
j_gene: TRBJ1-3
abundance: .
CDR3aa: CSASFFGNTIYF
CDR3nt: TGCAGCGCCAGTTTTTTTGGAAACACCATATATTTT

v_gene: TRBV2
d_gene: .
j_gene: TRBJ1-1
abundance: .
CDR3aa: CASSPTDLGSVTEAFF
CDR3nt: TGTGCCAGCAGTCCTACTGACCTGGGGTCTGTGACTGAAGCTTTCTTT

v_gene: TRBV30
d_gene: .
j_gene: TRBJ2-3
abundance: .
CDR3aa: CAWNGIARGLRTDTQYF
CDR3nt: TGTGCCTGGAATGGAATAGCGAGGGGTTTACGCACAGATACGCAGTATTTT

v_gene: TRBV27
d_gene: TRBD2
j_gene: TRBJ2-2
abundance: .
CDR3aa: CASSLPRLAGGPGELFF
CDR3nt: TGTGCCAGCAGTTTACCCCGACTAGCGGGGGGTCCCGGGGAGCTGTTTTTT

v_gene: TRBV19
d_gene: TRBD1
j_gene: TRBJ1-2
abundance: .
CDR3aa: CASSFGTGGYGYTF
CDR3nt: TGTGCCAGTAGTTTTGGAACAGGGGGCTATGGCTACACCTTC

v_gene: TRBV6-6
d_gene: .
j_gene: TRBJ1-2
abundance: .
CDR3aa: CASSWGGRIDNHGYTF
CDR3nt: TGTGCCAGCAGTTGGGGGGGCAGAATCGATAACCATGGCTACACCTTC

v_gene: TRBV7-9
d_gene: .
j_gene: TRBJ2-5
abundance: .
CDR3aa: CASSSPDKGHPETQYF
CDR3nt: TGTGCCAGCAGCTCCCCCGACAAGGGACACCCAGAGACCCAGTACTTC

v_gene: TRBV2
d_gene: TRBD1
j_gene: TRBJ2-7
abundance: .
CDR3aa: CASSTGTGVYEQYF
CDR3nt: TGTGCCAGCAGTACGGGGACAGGGGTCTACGAGCAGTACTTC

v_gene: TRBV19
d_gene: .
j_gene: TRBJ2-1
abundance: .
CDR3aa: CASSIEGDPSYNEQFF
CDR3nt: TGTGCCAGTAGTATAGAAGGGGACCCCTCCTACAATGAGCAGTTCTTC

v_gene: TRBV10-1
d_gene: .
j_gene: TRBJ2-7
abundance: once
CDR3aa: CASSDVRDTTYEQYF
CDR3nt: TGCGCCAGCAGTGATGTTCGGGACACAACCTACGAGCAGTACTTC

v_gene: TRBV12-5
d_gene: .
j_gene: TRBJ2-1
abundance: .
CDR3aa: CASGYRDWSYNEQFF
CDR3nt: TGTGCTAGTGGTTACCGGGACTGGTCCTACAATGAGCAGTTCTTC

v_gene: TRBV7-6
d_gene: TRBD2
j_gene: TRBJ2-1
abundance: .
CDR3aa: CASSLFPLAGGYNEQFF
CDR3nt: TGTGCCAGCAGCTTATTTCCACTAGCGGGAGGGTACAATGAGCAGTTCTTC

v_gene: TRBV28
d_gene: .
j_gene: TRBJ2-7
abundance: .
CDR3aa: CASIPQGEDYEQYF
CDR3nt: TGTGCCAGCATCCCTCAGGGGGAGGACTACGAGCAGTACTTC

v_gene: TRBV30
d_gene: TRBD1
j_gene: TRBJ2-7
abundance: .
CDR3aa: CAWSRPGQSYEQYF
CDR3nt: TGTGCCTGGAGTCGTCCGGGACAGTCCTACGAGCAGTACTTC

v_gene: TRBV27
d_gene: .
j_gene: TRBJ2-2
abundance: .
CDR3aa: CASGSGGNTGELFF
CDR3nt: TGTGCCAGCGGCTCCGGGGGAAACACCGGGGAGCTGTTTTTT

v_gene: TRBV7-9
d_gene: TRBD1
j_gene: TRBJ2-2
abundance: .
CDR3aa: CASSSAGGSNTGELFF
CDR3nt: TGTGCCAGCAGCTCCGCAGGGGGCTCGAACACCGGGGAGCTGTTTTTT

v_gene: TRBV9
d_gene: .
j_gene: TRBJ1-4
abundance: .
CDR3aa: CASSPMGGGELFF
CDR3nt: TGTGCCAGCAGCCCTATGGGGGGCGGCGAACTGTTTTTT

v_gene: TRBV6-4
d_gene: .
j_gene: TRBJ2-7
abundance: .
CDR3aa: CASSDLGHQDTYEQYF
CDR3nt: TGTGCCAGCAGTGACCTGGGACACCAGGACACCTACGAGCAGTACTTC

v_gene: TRBV27
d_gene: .
j_gene: TRBJ1-1
abundance: .
CDR3aa: CASSWVGTNTEAFF
CDR3nt: TGTGCCAGCAGCTGGGTCGGGACGAACACTGAAGCTTTCTTT

v_gene: TRBV15
d_gene: .
j_gene: TRBJ1-1
abundance: .
CDR3aa: CATSRPGGNTEAFF
CDR3nt: TGTGCCACCAGCAGACCTGGGGGGAACACTGAAGCTTTCTTT

v_gene: TRBV27
d_gene: .
j_gene: TRBJ1-1
abundance: .
CDR3aa: CASSLGQMNTEAFF
CDR3nt: TGTGCCAGCAGTTTAGGACAGATGAACACTGAAGCTTTCTTT

v_gene: TRBV2
d_gene: .
j_gene: TRBJ2-7
abundance: .
CDR3aa: CASSEDRGYEQYF
CDR3nt: TGTGCCAGCAGTGAAGACAGAGGCTACGAGCAGTACTTC

v_gene: TRBV4-1
d_gene: TRBD1
j_gene: TRBJ2-5
abundance: .
CDR3aa: CASSQPGTGQETQYF
CDR3nt: TGCGCCAGCAGCCAACCCGGGACAGGGCAAGAGACCCAGTACTTC

v_gene: TRBV9
d_gene: .
j_gene: TRBJ2-3
abundance: .
CDR3aa: CASSIAGFTDTQYF
CDR3nt: TGTGCCAGCAGCATCGCAGGGTTCACAGATACGCAGTATTTT

v_gene: TRBV4-1
d_gene: .
j_gene: TRBJ2-7
abundance: once
CDR3aa: CASSEQGGWFEQYF
CDR3nt: TGCGCCAGCAGCGAACAGGGAGGCTGGTTCGAGCAGTACTTC

v_gene: TRBV5-1
d_gene: TRBD1
j_gene: TRBJ1-1
abundance: .
CDR3aa: CASSPMTGEFTEAFF
CDR3nt: TGCGCCAGCAGCCCAATGACAGGGGAGTTCACTGAAGCTTTCTTT

v_gene: TRBV4-1
d_gene: TRBD1
j_gene: TRBJ1-2
abundance: .
CDR3aa: CASSLRDSSTYGYTF
CDR3nt: TGCGCCAGCAGCCTCCGGGACAGTAGTACCTATGGCTACACCTTC

v_gene: TRBV9
d_gene: .
j_gene: TRBJ2-1
abundance: once
CDR3aa: CASSVKVVTSSPYNEQFF
CDR3nt: TGTGCCAGCAGCGTAAAGGTAGTGACCTCGAGTCCGTACAATGAGCAGTTCTTC

v_gene: TRBV19
d_gene: TRBD2
j_gene: TRBJ2-5
abundance: .
CDR3aa: CASSIDLAGDLETQYF
CDR3nt: TGTGCCAGTAGTATAGATCTAGCGGGAGATTTGGAGACCCAGTACTTC